This T cell receptor beta chain was captured in a study of T cell repertoires in cytomegalovirus infection. Study background: The study used recently identified HLA-C-restricted and well-studied HLA-B-restricted CMV epitopes. Both CMV infection and a matching HLA type were indicated by public TCR beta signatures. Regarding the study as a whole: There were carriers of CMV plus the relevant HLA, and cumulative public TCR beta family frequency identified them. HLA-C-restricted CMV-specific TCR beta clonotypes were dominant in the ex vivo response.

Each CDR3 protein is one row after TCRdb ran MiXCR on the reads. This table has more than 75,000 distinct CDR3 sequences, 25% to 30% appearing once. As regards this clonotype: Its antigen is still unknown.

The source is a human donor in good health (CMV status not recorded). Some clones in this sample may be carry-over from other donors' samples. Source: CD8+ T cells from cultured PBMCs, taken from culture after CMV antigen stimulation.

The CDR3 reads CASSLRGGRETQYF. Here the CDR3 DNA reads TGTGCCAGCAGCTTGAGGGGGGGCCGGGAGACCCAGTACTTC. This rearrangement joins TRBV7-8 to TRBJ2-5; maybe TRBD2 (7 bases). The length of the CDR3 is 14 residues. V was trimmed by 3 bases and J by 5 bases, leaving 13 bases between them. Per the germline V gene, CDR1 is SGHVS and CDR2 is FQNEAQ.